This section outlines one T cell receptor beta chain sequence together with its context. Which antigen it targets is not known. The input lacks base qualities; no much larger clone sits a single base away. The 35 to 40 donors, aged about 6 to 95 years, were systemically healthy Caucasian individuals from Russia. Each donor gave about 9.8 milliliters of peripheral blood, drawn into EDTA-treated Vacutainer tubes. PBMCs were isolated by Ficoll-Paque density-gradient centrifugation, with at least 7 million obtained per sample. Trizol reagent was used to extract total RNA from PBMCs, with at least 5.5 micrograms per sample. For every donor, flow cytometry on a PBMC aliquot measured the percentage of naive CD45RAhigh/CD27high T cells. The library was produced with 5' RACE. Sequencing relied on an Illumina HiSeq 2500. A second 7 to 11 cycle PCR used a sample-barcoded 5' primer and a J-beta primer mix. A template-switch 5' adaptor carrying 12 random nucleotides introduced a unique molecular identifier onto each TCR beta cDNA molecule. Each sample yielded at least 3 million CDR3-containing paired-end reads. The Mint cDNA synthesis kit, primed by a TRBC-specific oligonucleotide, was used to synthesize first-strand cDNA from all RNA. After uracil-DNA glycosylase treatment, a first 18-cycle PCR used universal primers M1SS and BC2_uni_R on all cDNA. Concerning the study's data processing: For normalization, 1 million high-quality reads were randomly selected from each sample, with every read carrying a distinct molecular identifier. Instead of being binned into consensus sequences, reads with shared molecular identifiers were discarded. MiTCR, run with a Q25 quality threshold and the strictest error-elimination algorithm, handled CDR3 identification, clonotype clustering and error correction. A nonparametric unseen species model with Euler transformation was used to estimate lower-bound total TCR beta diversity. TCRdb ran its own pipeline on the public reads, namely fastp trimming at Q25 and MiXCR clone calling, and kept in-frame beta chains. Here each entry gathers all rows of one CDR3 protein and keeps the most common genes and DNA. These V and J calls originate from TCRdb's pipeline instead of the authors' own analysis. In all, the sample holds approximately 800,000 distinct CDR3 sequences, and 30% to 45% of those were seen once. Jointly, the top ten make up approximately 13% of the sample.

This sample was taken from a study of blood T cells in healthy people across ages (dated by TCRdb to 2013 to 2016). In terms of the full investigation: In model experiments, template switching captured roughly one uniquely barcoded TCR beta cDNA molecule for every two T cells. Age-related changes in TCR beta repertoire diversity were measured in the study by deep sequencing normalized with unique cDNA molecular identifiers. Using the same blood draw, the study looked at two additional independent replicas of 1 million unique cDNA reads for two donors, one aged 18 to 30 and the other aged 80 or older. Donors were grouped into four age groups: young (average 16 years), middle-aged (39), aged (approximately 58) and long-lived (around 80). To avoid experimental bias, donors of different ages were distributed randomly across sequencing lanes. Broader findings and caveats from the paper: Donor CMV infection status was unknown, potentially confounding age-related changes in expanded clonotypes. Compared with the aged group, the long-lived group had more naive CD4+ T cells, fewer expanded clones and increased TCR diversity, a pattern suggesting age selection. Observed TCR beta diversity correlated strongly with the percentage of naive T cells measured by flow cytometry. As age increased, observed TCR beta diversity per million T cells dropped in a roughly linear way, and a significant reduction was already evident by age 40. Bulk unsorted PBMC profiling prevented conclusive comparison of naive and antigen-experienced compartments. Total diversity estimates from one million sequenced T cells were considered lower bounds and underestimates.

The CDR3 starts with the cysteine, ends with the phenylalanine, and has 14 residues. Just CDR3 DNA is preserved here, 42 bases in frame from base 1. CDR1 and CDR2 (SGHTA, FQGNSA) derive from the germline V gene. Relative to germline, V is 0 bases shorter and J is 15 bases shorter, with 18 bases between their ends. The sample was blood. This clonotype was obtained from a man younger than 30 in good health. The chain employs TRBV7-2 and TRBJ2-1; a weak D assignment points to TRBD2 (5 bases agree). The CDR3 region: CASSLAIEGQRAFF. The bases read TGTGCCAGCAGCTTAGCAATTGAGGGCCAGAGGGCGTTCTTC.